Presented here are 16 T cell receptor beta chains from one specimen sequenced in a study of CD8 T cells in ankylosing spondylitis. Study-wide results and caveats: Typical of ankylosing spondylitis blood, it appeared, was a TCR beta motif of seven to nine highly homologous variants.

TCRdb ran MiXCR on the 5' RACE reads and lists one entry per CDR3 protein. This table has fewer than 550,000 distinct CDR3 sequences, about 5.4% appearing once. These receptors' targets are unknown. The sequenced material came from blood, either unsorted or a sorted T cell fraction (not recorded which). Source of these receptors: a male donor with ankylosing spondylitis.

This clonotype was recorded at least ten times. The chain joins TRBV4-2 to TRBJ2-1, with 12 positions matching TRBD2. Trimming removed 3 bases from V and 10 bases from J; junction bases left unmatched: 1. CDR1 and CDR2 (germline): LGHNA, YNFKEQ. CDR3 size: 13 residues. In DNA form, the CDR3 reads TGTGCCAGCAGCCATGGACTAGCGGGGGAGCAGTTCTTC. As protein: CASSHGLAGEQFF.

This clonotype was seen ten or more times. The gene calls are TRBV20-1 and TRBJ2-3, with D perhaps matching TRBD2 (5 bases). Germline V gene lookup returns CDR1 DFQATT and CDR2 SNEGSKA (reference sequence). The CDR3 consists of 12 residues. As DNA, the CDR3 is TGCAGCCCAGAACTAGACACAGATACGCAGTATTTT. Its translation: CSPELDTDTQYF.

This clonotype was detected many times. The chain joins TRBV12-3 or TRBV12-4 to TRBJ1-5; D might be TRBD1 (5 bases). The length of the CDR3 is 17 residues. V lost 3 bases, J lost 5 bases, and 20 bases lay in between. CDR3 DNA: TGTGCCAGCAGTTTGGGTCGCAGGGAAAGGGGCGATCAGCCCCAGCATTTT. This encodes CASSLGRRERGDQPQHF.

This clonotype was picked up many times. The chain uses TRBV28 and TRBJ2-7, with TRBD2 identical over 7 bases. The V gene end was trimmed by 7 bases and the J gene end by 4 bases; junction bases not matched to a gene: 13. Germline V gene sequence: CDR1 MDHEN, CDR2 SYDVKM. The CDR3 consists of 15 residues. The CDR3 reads CASNSVGGSNYEQYF. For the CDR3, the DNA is TGTGCCAGCAACTCCGTGGGCGGGAGTAATTACGAGCAGTACTTC.

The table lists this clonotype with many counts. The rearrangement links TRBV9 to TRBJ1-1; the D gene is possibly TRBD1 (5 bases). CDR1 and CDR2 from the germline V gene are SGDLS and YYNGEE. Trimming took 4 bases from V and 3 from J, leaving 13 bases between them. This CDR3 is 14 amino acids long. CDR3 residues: CASSSQMGDTEAFF. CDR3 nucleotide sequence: TGTGCCAGCAGCTCACAAATGGGGGACACTGAAGCTTTCTTT.

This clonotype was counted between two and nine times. CDR3 residues: CASSQERSQPQHF. The DNA for the CDR3 is TGCGCCAGCAGCCAAGAGAGAAGTCAGCCCCAGCATTTT. The chain joins TRBV4-3 to TRBJ1-5; D is uncertain. Trimming took 0 bases from V and 6 from J, leaving 6 bases between them. The CDR3 totals 13 residues. Germline V lookup: CDR1 LGHNA, CDR2 YSLEER.

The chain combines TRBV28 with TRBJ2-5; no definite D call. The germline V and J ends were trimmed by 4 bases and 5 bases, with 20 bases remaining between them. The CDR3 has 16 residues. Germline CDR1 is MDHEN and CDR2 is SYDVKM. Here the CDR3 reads CASSSLGLRRIETQYF. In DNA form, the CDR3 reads TGTGCCAGCAGTTCCCTAGGATTGAGAAGAATCGAGACCCAGTACTTC.

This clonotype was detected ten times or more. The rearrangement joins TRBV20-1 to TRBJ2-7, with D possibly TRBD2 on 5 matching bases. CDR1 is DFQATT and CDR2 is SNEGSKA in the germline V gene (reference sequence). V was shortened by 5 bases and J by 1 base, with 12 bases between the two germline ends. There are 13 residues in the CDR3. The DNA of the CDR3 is TGCAGTGCTGGCGATACTAGGTCCTACGAGCAGTACTTC. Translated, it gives CSAGDTRSYEQYF.

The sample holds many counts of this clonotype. CDR3 loop: CASSLYSYNEQFF. CDR3 sequence (DNA): TGCGCCAGCAGCCTCTATTCCTACAATGAGCAGTTCTTC. The rearrangement links TRBV4-1 to TRBJ2-1; D is unclear. The germline CDR1 and CDR2 sequences are MGHRA and YSYEKL. The CDR3 totals 13 residues. V shed 4 bases and J shed 1 base, with 5 bases lying between them.

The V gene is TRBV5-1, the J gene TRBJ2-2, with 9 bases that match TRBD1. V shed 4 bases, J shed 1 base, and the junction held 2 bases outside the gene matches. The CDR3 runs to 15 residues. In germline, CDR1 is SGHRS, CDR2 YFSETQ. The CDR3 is CASSVDRGNTGELFF. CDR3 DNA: TGCGCCAGCAGCGTGGACAGGGGGAACACCGGGGAGCTGTTTTTT. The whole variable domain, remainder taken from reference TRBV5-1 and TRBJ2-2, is KAGVTQTPRYLIKTRGQQVTLSCSPISGHRSVSWYQQTPGQGLQFLFEYFSETQRNKGNFPGRFSGRQFSNSRSEMNVSTLELGDSALYLCASSVDRGNTGELFFGEGSRLTVL.

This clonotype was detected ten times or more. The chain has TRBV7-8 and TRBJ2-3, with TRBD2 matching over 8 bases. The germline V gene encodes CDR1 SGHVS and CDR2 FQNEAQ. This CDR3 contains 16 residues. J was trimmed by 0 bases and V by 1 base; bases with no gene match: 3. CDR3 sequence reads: CASSLGLAISTDTQYF. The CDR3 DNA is TGTGCCAGCAGCTTAGGACTAGCGATAAGCACAGATACGCAGTATTTT.

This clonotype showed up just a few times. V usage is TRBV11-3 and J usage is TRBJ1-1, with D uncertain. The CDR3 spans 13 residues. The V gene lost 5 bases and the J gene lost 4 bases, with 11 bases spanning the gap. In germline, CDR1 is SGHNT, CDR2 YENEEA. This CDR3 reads CASSRWLGTEAFF. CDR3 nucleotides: TGTGCCAGCAGCCGGTGGCTGGGCACTGAAGCTTTCTTT.

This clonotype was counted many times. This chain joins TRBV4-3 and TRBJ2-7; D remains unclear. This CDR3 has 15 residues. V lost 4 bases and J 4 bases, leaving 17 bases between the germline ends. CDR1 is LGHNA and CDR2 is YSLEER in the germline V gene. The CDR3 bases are TGCGCCAGCAGCCCTGCCTGGCCACAGCCGTACGAGCAGTACTTC. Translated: CASSPAWPQPYEQYF.

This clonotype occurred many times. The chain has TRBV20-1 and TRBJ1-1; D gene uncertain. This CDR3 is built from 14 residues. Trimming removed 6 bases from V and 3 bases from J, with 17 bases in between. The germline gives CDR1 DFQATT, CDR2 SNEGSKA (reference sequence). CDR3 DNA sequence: TGCAGTGCCGCTAATACGCCTATGGACACTGAAGCTTTCTTT. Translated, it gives CSAANTPMDTEAFF.

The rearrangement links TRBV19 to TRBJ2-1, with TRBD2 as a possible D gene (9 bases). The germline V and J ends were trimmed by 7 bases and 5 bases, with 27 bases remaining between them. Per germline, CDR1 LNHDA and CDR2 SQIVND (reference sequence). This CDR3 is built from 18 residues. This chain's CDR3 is CASKTGQGSGRINNEQFF. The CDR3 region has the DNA TGTGCCAGTAAAACCGGACAGGGAAGCGGGAGGATCAACAATGAGCAGTTCTTC.

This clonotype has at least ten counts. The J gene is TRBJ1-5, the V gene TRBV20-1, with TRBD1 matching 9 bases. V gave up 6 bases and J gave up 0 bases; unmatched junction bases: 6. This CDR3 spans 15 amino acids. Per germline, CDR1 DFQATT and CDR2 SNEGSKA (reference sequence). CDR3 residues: CSAKDRGFSNQPQHF. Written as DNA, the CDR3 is TGCAGTGCCAAGGACAGGGGATTTAGCAATCAGCCCCAGCATTTT.